This T cell receptor (beta chain) was profiled in a study of siplizumab effects on memory and regulatory T cells. On this clone itself: The antigen is not known.

Findings and caveats of the study: Mappable alloreactive CD4+ clones averaged approximately 69% Treg-derived with siplizumab versus about 25% in controls. Naive T cells appeared more diverse than memory cells and seemed to be major alloresponse contributors.

Approximately 100,000 TCR templates per sample were sequenced. Assay: immunoSEQ multiplex PCR; the TCRdb copy retains only in-frame clones and omits some. Of 70,000 to 95,000 clones listed, 93% are singletons. Per the germline V gene, CDR1 is MNHEY and CDR2 is SVGAGI. CDR3 length: 11 amino acids. Trimming removed 5 bases from V and 10 bases from J, with 9 bases in between. Sequenced sample: CD8+ T cells sorted from blood. This TCR derives from a human donor in good health. The chain is built from TRBV6-5 and TRBJ2-1; D perhaps matches TRBD2 (6 bases). Here the CDR3 reads CASSPGGEQFF. DNA for the CDR3: TGTGCCAGCAGTCCCGGGGGAGAGCAGTTCTTC.